What follows is one TCR beta chain and its context. This sample is drawn from a study of cytomegalovirus exposure and HLA in healthy donors. Study as a whole: Earlier work reported 110 million or so unique TCR beta sequences from 150 million to 200 million T cells.

In the PCR, 60 Vbeta and 13 Jbeta primers were used. The assay was immunoSEQ multiplex PCR, and TCRdb's table has in-frame clones only and misses some. Of more than 100,000 clones in the sample, 75% to 90% are singletons; the top ten hold 1%. This CDR3 region has 12 residues. J was trimmed by 13 bases and V by 2 bases; bases with no gene match: 5. Germline V gene sequence: CDR1 MDHEN, CDR2 SYDVKM. The chain uses TRBV28 and TRBJ2-1, with TRBD2 identical over 7 bases. The TCR sequence derives from a man aged 35 to 55 in good health and CMV-seronegative. Input material: PBMCs. CDR3 in DNA: TGTGCCAGCAGTTTAGGACTAGTAAAACAGTTCTTC. This encodes CASSLGLVKQFF.